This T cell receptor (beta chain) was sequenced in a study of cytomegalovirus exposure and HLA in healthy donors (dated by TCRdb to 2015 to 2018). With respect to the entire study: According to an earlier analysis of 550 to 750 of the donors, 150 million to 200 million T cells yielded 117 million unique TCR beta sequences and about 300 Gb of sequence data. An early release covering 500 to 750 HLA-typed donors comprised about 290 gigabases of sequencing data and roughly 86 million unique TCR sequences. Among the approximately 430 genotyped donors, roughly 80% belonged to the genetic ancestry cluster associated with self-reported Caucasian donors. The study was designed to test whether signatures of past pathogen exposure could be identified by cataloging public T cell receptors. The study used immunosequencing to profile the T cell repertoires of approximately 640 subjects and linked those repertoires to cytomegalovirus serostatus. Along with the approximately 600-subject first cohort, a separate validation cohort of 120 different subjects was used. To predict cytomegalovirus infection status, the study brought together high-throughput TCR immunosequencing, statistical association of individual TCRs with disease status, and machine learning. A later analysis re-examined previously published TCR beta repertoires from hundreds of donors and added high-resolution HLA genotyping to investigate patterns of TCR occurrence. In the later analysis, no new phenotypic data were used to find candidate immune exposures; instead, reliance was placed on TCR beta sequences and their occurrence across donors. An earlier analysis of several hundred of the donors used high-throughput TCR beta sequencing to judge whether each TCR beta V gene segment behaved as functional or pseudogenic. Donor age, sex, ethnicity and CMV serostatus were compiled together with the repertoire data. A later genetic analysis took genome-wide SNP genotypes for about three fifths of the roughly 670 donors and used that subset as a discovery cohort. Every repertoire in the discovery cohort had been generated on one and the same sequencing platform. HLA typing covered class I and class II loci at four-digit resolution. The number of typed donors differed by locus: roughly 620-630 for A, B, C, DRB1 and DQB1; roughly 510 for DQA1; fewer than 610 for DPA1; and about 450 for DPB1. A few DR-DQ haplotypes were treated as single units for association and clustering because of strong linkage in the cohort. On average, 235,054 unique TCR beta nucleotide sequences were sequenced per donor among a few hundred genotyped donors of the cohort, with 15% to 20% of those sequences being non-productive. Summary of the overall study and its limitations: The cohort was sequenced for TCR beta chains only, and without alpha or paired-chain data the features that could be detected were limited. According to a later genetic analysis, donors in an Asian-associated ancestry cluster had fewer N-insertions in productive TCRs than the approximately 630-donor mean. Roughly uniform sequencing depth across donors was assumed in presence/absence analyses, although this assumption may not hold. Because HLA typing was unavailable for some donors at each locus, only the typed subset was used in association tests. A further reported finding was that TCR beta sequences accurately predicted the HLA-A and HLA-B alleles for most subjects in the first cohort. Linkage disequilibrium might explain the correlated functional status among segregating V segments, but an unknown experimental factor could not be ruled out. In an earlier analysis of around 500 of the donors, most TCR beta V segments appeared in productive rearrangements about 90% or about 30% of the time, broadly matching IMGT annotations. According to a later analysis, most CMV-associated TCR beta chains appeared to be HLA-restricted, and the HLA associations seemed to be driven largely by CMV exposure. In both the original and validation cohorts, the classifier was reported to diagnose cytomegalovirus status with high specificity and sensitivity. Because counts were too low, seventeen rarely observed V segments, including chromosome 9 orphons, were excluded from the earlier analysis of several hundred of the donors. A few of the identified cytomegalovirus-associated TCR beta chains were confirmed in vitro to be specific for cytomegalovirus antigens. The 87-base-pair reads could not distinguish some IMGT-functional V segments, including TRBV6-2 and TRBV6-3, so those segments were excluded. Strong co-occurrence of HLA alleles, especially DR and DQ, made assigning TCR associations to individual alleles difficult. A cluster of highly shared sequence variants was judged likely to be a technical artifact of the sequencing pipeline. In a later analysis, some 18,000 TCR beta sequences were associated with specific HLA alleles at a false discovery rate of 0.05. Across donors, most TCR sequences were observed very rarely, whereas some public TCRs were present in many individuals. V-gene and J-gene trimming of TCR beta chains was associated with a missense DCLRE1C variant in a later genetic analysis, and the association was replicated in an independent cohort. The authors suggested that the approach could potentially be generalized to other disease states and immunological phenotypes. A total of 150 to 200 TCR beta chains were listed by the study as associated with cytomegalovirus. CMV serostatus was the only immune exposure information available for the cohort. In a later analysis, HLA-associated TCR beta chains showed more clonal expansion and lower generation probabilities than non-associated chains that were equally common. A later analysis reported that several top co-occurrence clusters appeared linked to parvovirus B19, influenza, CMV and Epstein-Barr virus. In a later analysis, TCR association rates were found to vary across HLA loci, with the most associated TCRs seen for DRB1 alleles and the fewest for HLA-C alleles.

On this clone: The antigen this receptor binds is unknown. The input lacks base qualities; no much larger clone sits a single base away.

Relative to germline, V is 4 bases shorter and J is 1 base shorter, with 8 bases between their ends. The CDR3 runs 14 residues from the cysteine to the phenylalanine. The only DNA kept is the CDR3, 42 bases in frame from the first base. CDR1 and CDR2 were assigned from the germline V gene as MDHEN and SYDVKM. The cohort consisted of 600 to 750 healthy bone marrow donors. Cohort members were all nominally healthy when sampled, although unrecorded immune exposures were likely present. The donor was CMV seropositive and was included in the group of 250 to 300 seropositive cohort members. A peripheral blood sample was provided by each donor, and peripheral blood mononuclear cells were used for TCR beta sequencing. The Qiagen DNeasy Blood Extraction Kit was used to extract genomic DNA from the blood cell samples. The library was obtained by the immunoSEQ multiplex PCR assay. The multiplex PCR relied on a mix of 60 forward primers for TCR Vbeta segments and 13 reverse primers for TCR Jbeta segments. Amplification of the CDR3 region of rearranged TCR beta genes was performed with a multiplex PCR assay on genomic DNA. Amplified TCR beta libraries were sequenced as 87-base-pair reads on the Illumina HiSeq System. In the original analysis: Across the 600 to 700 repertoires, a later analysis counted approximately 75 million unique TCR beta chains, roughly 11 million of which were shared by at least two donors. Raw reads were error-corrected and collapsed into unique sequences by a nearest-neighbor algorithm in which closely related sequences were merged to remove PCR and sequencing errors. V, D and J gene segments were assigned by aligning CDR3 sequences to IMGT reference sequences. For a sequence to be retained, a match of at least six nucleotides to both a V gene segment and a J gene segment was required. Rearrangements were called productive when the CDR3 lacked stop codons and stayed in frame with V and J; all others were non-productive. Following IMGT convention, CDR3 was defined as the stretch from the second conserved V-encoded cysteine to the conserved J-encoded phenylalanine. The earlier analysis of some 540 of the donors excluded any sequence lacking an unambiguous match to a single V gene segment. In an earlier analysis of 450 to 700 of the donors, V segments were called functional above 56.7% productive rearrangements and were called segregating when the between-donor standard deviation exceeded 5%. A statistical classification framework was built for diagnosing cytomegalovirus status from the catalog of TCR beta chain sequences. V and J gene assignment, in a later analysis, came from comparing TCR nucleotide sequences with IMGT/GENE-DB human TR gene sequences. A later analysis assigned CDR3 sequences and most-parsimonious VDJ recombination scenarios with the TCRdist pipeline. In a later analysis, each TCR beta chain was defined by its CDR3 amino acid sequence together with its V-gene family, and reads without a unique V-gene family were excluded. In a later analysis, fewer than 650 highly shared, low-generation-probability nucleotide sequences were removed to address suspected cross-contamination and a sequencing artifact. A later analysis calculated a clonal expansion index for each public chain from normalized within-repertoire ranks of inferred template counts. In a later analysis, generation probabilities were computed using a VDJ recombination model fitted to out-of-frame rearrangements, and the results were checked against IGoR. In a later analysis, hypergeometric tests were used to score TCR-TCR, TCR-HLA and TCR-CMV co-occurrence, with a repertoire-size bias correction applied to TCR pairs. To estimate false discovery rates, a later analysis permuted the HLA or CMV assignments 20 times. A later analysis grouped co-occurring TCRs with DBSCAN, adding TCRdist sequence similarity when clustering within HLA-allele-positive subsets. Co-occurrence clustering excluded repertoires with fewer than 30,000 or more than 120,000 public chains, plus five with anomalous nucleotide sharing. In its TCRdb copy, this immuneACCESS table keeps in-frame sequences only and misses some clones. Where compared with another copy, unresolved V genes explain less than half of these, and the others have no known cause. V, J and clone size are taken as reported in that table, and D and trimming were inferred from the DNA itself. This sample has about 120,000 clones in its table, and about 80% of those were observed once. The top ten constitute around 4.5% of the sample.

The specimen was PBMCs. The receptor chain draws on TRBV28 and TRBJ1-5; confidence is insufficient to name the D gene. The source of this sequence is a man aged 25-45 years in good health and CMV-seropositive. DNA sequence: TGTGCCAGCAGTTACATTCAAAGCAATCAGCCCCAGCATTTT. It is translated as CASSYIQSNQPQHF.